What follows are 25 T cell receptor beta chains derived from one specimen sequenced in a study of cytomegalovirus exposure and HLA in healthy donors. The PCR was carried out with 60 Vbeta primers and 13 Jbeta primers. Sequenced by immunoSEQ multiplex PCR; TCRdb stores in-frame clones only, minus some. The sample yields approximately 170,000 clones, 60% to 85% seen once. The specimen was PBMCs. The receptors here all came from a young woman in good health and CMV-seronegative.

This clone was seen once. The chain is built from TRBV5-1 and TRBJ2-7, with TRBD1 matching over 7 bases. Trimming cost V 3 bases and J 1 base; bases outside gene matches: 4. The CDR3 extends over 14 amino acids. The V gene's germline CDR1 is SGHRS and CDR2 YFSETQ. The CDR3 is CASSYRTGSYEQYF. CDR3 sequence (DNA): TGCGCCAGCAGCTACCGGACAGGATCCTACGAGCAGTACTTC.

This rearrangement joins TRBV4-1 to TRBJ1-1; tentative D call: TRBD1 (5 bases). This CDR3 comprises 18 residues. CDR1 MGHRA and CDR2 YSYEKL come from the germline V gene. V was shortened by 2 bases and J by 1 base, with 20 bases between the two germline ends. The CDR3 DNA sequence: TGCGCCAGCAGCCAAACGGATGTGGGGCTGGGGTGGAACACTGAAGCTTTCTTT. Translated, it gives CASSQTDVGLGWNTEAFF.

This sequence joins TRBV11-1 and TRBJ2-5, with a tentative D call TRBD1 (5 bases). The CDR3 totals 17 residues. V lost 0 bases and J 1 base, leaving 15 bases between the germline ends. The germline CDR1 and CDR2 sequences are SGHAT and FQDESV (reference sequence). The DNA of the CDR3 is TGTGCCAGCAGCTTAGCGACCGTCGGGCAGGGCCAAGAGACCCAGTACTTC. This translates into CASSLATVGQGQETQYF.

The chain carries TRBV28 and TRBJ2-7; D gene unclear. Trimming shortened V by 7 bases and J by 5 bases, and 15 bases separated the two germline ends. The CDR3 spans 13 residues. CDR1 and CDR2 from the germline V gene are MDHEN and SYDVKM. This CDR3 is CASTPGLVNEQYF. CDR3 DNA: TGTGCCAGCACCCCGGGTCTGGTGAACGAGCAGTACTTC.

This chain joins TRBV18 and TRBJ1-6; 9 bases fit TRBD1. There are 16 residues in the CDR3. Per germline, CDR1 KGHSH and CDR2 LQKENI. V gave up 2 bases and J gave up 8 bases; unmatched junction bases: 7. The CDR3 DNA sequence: TGTGCCAGCTCACCATATACGGGACAGGGATATTCACCCCTCCACTTT. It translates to CASSPYTGQGYSPLHF.

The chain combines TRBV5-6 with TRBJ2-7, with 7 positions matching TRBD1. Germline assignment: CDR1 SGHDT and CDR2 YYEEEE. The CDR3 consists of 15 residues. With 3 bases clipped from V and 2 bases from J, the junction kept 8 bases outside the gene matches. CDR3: CASSSGTAHPYEQYF. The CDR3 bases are TGTGCCAGCAGCTCCGGGACAGCCCATCCCTACGAGCAGTACTTC.

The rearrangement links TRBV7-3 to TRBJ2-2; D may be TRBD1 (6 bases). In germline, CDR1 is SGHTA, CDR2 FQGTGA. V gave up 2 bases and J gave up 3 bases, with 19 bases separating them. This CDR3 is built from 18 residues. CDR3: CASSLGYGPDSYTGELFF. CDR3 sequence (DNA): TGTGCCAGCAGCTTAGGGTATGGTCCGGACAGTTACACCGGGGAGCTGTTTTTT.

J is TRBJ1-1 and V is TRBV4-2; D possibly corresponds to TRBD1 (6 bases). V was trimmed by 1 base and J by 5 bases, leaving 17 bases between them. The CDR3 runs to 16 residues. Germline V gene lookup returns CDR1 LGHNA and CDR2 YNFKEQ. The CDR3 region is CASSQVGAGRETEAFF. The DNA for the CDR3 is TGTGCCAGCAGCCAAGTGGGGGCAGGGAGGGAAACTGAAGCTTTCTTT.

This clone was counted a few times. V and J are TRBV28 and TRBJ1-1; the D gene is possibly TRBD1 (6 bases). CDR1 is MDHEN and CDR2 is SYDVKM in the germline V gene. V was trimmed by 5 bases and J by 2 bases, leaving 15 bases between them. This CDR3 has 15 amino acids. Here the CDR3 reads CASSPVGRGNTEAFF. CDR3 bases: TGTGCCAGCAGTCCCGTTGGCAGGGGAAACACTGAAGCTTTCTTT.

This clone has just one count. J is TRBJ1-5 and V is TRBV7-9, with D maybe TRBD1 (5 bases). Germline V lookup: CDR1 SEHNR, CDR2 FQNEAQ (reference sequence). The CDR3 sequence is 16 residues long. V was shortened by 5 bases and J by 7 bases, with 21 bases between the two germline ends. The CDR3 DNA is TGTGCCAGCAGCGTAGGGGCTACAGGATCAGCACAGCCCCAGCATTTT. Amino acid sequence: CASSVGATGSAQPQHF.

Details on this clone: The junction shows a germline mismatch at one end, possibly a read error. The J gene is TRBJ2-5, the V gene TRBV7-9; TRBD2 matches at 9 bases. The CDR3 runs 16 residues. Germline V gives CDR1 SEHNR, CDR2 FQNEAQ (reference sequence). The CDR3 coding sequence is TGTTCCAGCAGCTTACAGGGTAGCGGGAGTTGGGAGACCCAGTACTTC. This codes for CSSSLQGSGSWETQYF.

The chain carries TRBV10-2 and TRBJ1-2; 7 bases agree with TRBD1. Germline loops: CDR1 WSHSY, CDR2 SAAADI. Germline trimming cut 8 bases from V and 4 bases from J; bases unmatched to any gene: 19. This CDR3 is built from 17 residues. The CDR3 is CASGRDRDSIRGYGYTF. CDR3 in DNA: TGCGCCAGCGGCCGTGACAGGGATAGTATTAGGGGCTATGGCTACACCTTC.

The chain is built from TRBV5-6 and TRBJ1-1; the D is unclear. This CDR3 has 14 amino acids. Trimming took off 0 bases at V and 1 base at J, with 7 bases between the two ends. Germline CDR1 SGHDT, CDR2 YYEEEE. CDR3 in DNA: TGTGCCAGCAGCTTGGCCCTCGGGAACACTGAAGCTTTCTTT. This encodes CASSLALGNTEAFF.

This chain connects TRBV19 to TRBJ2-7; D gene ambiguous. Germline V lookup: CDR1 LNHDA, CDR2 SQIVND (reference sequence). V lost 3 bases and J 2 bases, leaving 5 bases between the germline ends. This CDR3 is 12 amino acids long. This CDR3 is CASSMGAYEQYF. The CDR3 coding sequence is TGTGCCAGTAGTATGGGCGCCTACGAGCAGTACTTC.

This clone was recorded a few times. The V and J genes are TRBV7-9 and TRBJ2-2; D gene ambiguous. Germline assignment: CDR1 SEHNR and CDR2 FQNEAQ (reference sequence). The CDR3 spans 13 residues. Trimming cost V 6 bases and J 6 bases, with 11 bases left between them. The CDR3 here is CASSPFRAGELFF. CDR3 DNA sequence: TGTGCCAGCAGTCCATTTCGGGCCGGGGAGCTGTTTTTT.

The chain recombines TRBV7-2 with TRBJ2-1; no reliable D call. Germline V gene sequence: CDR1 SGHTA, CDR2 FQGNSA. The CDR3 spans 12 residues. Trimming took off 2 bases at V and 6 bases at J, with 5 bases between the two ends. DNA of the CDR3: TGTGCCAGCAGCTTAAGCGTCAATGAGCAGTTCTTC. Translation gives CASSLSVNEQFF.

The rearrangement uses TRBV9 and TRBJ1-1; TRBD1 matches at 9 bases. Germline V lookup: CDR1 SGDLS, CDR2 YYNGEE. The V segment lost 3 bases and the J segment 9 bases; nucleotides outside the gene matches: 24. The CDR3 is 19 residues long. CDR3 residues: CASSAPWGGTGQVSVKAFF. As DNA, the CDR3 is TGTGCCAGCAGCGCCCCCTGGGGAGGGACAGGGCAAGTCTCGGTGAAAGCTTTCTTT.

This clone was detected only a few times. The DNA for the CDR3 is TGCGCCAGCAGCTCGGGACTAGGACTGGACGAGCAGTACTTC. It encodes CASSSGLGLDEQYF. The genes are TRBV5-1 and TRBJ2-7; 8 bases map to TRBD2. The CDR3 consists of 14 residues. The V gene's germline CDR1 is SGHRS and CDR2 YFSETQ. J lost 5 bases, V lost 3 bases, and 7 bases had no gene match.

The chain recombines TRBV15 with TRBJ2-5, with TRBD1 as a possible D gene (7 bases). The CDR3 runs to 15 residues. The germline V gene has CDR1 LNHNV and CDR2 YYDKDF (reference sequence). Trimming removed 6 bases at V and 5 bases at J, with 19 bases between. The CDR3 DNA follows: TGTGCCACCAGTCTAACCTCAGGGGGGTCGGAGACCCAGTACTTC. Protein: CATSLTSGGSETQYF.

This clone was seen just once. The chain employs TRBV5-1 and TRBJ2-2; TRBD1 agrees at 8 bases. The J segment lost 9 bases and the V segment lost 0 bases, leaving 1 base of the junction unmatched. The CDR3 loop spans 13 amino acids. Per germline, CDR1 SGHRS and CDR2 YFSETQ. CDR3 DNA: TGCGCCAGCAGCTTGGGGACAGGGCGGGAGCTGTTTTTT. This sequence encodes CASSLGTGRELFF.

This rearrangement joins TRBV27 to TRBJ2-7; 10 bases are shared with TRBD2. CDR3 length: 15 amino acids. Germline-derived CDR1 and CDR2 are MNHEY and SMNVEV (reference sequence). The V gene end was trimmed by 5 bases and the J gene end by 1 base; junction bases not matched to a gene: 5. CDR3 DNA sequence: TGTGCCAGCAGTCCCGGGACTAGCGAATCCTACGAGCAGTACTTC. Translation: CASSPGTSESYEQYF.

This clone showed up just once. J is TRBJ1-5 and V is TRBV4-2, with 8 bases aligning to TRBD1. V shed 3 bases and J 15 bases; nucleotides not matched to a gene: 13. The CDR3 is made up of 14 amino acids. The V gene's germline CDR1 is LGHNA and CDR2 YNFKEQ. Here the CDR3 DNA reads TGTGCCAGCAGCCATGCTCTAGGAACAGGGGGATCGCATTTT. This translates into CASSHALGTGGSHF.

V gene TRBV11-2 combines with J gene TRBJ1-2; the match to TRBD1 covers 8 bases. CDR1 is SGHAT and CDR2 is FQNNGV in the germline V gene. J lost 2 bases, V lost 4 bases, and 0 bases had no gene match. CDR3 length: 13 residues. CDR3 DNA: TGTGCCAGCAGCTGGACAGGGAACTATGGCTACACCTTC. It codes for CASSWTGNYGYTF.

CDR3: CASSAGGNQPQHF. CDR3 nucleotide sequence: TGTGCCAGCTCGGCCGGGGGTAATCAGCCCCAGCATTTT. The chain joins TRBV18 to TRBJ1-5; tentative D call: TRBD1 (5 bases). The CDR3 is made up of 13 amino acids. CDR1 is KGHSH and CDR2 is LQKENI in the germline V gene. Trimming took off 6 bases at V and 4 bases at J, with 10 bases between the two ends.

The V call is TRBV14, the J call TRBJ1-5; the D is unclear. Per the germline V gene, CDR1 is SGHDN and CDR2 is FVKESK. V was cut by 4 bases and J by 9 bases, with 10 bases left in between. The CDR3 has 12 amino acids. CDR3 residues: CASSLSSGPQHF. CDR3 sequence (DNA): TGTGCCAGCAGCCTCAGTAGCGGGCCCCAGCATTTT.